The source of this T cell receptor beta chain is a study of blood T cell repertoires in COVID-19. This table comes from immunoSEQ multiplex PCR, and its TCRdb copy is limited to in-frame clones, with some not included. The table shows roughly 45,000 clones, with roughly 87% occurring only once. The V segment lost 6 bases and the J segment 3 bases; nucleotides outside the gene matches: 6. The CDR3 runs to 14 residues. Germline V CDR1 and CDR2: MNHEY, SVGAGI. This TCR derives from a man aged 60 to 69 with active COVID-19. The chain is built from TRBV6-5 and TRBJ2-7, with 9 bases matching TRBD1. Sequences were obtained from peripheral blood. CDR3 DNA: TGTGCCAGCAGGAGGTCGGGACAGGGCTACGAGCAGTACTTC. This encodes CASRRSGQGYEQYF.